This paragraph covers one T cell receptor beta chain sequence. The sample comes from a study of blood T cells in healthy people across ages. Study as a whole: Researchers report that template switching captured about one barcoded beta molecule per two T cells.

Next came a second PCR, run for roughly 6 to 11 cycles, which used a sample-barcoded 5' primer along with a J-beta primer mix. TCRdb redid the calling of the 5' RACE reads with MiXCR, one entry per CDR3 protein. The profile shows roughly 1,100,000 distinct CDR3 sequences, under 30% of them singletons. Isolation recovered at least 6.5 million PBMCs from every sample. This sample also belongs to another study, concerning T cells of mothers and their children. That work contributes: For related and unrelated pairs alike, thymic selection shapes TCR recombination output similarly.

The origin of this receptor is a girl aged 2 to 10 in good health. Sequences were obtained from blood.

The CDR3 nucleotides are TGTGCCAGCAGTGAAATCACTAGCAACGAGCAGTACTTC. It specifies CASSEITSNEQYF. The chain carries TRBV2 and TRBJ2-5, with a weak D call TRBD2 (6 bases). The end of the DNA aligns better with TRBJ2-7, so the J call may be wrong. Germline V gene lookup returns CDR1 SNHLY and CDR2 FYNNEI. This CDR3 contains 13 residues.